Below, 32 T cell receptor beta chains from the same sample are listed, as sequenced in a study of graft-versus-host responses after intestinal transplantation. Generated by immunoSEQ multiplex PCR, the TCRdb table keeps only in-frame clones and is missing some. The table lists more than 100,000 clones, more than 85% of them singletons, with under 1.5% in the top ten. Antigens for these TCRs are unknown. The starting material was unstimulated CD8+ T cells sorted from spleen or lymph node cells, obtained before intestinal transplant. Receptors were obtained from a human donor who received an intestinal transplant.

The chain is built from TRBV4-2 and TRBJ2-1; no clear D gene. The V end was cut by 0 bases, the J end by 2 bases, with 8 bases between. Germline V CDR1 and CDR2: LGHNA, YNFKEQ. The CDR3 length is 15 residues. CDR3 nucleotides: TGTGCCAGCAGCCAAGATCTAAGCCCCTACAATGAGCAGTTCTTC. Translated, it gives CASSQDLSPYNEQFF.

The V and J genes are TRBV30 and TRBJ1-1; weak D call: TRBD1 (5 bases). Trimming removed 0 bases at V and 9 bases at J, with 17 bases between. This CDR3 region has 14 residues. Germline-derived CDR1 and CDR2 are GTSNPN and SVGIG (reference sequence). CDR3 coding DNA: TGTGCCTGGAGTGTAGGGGCAGGTAGCCCGAAAGCTTTCTTT. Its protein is CAWSVGAGSPKAFF.

This chain's CDR3 is CASSFDRGVSEKLFF. The CDR3, as DNA: TGTGCCAGCAGCTTCGACAGGGGAGTAAGTGAAAAACTGTTTTTT. The V call is TRBV5-4, the J call TRBJ1-4, with TRBD1 matching 8 bases. The germline V gene encodes CDR1 SGHNT and CDR2 YYREEE (reference sequence). The CDR3 covers 15 residues. The trim removed 2 bases at V and 7 bases at J, leaving 7 bases unmatched. Based on the CDR3 plus reference TRBV5-4 and TRBJ1-4, the full variable domain is ETGVTQSPTHLIKTRGQQVTLRCSSQSGHNTVSWYQQALGQGPQFIFQYYREEENGRGNFPPRFSGLQFPNYSSELNVNALELDDSALYLCASSFDRGVSEKLFFGSGTQLSVL.

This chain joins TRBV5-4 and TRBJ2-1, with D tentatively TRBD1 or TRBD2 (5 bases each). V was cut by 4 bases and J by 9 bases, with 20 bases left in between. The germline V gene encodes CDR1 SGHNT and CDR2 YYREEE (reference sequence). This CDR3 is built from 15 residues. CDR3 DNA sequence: TGTGCCAGCAGCCTCGGGACCGGTGATTTTGGTGAGCAGTTCTTC. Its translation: CASSLGTGDFGEQFF.

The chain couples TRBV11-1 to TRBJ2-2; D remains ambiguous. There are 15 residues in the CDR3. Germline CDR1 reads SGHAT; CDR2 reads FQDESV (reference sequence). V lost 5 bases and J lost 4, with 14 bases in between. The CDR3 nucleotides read TGTGCCAGCAGCCCCGACTGGGGTTTCACCGGGGAGCTGTTTTTT. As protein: CASSPDWGFTGELFF. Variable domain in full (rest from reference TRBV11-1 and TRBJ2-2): EAEVAQSPRYKITEKSQAVAFWCDPISGHATLYWYRQILGQGPELLVQFQDESVVDDSQLPKDRFSAERLKGVDSTLKIQPAELGDSAMYLCASSPDWGFTGELFFGEGSRLTVL.

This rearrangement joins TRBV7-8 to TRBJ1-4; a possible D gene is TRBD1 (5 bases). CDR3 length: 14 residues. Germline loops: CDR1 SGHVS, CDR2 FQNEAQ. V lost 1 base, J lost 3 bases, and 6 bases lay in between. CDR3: CASSLGGANEKLFF. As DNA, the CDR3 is TGTGCCAGCAGCTTAGGGGGCGCTAATGAAAAACTGTTTTTT.

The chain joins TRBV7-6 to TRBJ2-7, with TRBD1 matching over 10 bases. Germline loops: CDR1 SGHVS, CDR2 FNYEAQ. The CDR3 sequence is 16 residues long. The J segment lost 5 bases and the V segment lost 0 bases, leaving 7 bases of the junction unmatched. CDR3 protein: CASSLASGTGDHEQYF. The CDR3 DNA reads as TGTGCCAGCAGCTTAGCGTCCGGGACAGGGGACCACGAGCAGTACTTC. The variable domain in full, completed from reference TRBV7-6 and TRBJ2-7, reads GAGVSQSPRYKVTKRGQDVALRCDPISGHVSLYWYRQALGQGPEFLTYFNYEAQQDKSGLPNDRFSAERPEGSISTLTIQRTEQRDSAMYRCASSLASGTGDHEQYFGPGTRLTVT.

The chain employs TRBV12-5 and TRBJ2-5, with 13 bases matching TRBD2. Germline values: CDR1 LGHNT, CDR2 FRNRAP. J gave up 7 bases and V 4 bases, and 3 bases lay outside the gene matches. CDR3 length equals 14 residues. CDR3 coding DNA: TGTGCTAGTGGTTCCACTAGCGGGGGGGGGACCCAGTACTTC. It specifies CASGSTSGGGTQYF.

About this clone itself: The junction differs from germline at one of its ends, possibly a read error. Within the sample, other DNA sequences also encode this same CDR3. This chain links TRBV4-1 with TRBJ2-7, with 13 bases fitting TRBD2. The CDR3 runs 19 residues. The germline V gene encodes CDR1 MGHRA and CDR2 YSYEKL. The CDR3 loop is CASSPHMTSGGTFSYEQYF. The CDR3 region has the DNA TGCGCCAGCAGCCCCCACATGACTAGCGGGGGGACTTTTTCCTATGAGCAGTACTTC.

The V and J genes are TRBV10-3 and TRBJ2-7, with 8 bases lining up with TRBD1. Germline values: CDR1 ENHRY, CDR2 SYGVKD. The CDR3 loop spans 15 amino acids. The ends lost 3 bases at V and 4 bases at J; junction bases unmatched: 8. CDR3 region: CAISDPTGEEYEQYF. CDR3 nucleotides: TGTGCCATCAGTGATCCGACAGGGGAAGAATACGAGCAGTACTTC.

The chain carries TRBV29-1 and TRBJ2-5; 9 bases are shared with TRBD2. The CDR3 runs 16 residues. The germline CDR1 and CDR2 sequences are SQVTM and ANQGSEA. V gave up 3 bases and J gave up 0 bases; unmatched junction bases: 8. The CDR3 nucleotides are TGCAGCGTTGATGGGGCTAGCGGGGCCTACCAAGAGACCCAGTACTTC. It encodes CSVDGASGAYQETQYF.

In DNA form, the CDR3 reads TGTGCCAGCAGCTCCGGACAGGGTATCAACGAGCAGTACTTC. This codes for CASSSGQGINEQYF. V and J are TRBV5-4 and TRBJ2-7; 8 nucleotides agree with TRBD1. V gave up 3 bases and J gave up 5 bases; unmatched junction bases: 7. The germline V gene has CDR1 SGHNT and CDR2 YYREEE (reference sequence). This CDR3 has 14 amino acids.

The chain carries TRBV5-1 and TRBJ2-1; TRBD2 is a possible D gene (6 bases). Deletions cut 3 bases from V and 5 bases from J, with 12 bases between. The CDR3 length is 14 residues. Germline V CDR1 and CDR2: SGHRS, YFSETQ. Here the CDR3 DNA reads TGCGCCAGCAGCTCGGGACTCCTTAACAATGAGCAGTTCTTC. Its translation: CASSSGLLNNEQFF.

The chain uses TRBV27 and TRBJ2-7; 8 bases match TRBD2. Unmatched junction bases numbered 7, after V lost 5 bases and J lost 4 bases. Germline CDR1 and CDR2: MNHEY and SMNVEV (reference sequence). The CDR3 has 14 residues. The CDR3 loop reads CASSPTAGAYEQYF. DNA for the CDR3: TGTGCCAGCAGTCCAACAGCGGGGGCTTACGAGCAGTACTTC.

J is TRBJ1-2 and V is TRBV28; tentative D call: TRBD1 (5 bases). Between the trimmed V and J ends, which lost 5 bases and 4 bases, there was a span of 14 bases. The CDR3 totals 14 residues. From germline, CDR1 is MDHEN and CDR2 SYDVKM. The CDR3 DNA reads TGTGCCAGCAGTCCAACCGGGACGGCCTATGGCTACACCTTC. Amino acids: CASSPTGTAYGYTF.

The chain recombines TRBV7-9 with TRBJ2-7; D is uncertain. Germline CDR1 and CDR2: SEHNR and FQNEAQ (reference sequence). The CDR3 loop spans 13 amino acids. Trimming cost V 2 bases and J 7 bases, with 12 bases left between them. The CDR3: CASSLQFVEEQYF. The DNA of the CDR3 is TGTGCCAGCAGCTTACAGTTCGTCGAAGAGCAGTACTTC.

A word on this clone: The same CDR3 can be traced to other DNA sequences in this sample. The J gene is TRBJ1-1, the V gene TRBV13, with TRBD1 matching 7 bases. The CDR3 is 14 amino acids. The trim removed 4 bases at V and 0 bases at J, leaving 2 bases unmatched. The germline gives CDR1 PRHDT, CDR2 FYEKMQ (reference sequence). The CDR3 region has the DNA TGTGCCAGCAGCTCCAGGGGGTTGAACACTGAAGCTTTCTTT. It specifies CASSSRGLNTEAFF.

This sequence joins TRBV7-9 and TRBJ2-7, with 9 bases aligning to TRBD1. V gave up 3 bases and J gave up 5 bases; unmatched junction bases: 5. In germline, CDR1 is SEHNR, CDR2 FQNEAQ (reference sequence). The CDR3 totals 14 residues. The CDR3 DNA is TGTGCCAGCAGCTTCGGACAGGGGTCCCACGAGCAGTACTTC. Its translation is CASSFGQGSHEQYF.

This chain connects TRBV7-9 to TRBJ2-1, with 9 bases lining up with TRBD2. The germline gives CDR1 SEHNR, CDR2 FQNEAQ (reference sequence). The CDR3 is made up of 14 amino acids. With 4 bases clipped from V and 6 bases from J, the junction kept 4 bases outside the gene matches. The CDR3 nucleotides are TGTGCCAGCAGCTCGCAACTAGCGGGCAATGAGCAGTTCTTC. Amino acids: CASSSQLAGNEQFF.

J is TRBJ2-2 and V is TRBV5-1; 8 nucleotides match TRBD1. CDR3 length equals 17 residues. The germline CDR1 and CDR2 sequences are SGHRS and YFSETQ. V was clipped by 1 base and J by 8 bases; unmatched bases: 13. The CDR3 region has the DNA TGCGCCAGCAGCTTGTCGCCCGGGACAGGCGGTACGGGGGAGCTGTTTTTT. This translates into CASSLSPGTGGTGELFF.

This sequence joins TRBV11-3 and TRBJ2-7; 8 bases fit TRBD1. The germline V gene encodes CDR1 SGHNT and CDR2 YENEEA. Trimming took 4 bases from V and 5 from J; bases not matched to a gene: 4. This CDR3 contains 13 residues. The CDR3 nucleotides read TGTGCCAGCAGCTCCCAGGGACAGGACGAGCAGTACTTC. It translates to CASSSQGQDEQYF.

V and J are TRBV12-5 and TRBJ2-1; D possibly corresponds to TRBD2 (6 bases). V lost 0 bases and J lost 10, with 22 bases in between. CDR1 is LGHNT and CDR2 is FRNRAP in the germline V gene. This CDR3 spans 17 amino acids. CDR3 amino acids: CASGLVAGYRGTWEQFF. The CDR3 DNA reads TGTGCTAGTGGTTTGGTCGCGGGATATCGGGGCACTTGGGAGCAGTTCTTC.

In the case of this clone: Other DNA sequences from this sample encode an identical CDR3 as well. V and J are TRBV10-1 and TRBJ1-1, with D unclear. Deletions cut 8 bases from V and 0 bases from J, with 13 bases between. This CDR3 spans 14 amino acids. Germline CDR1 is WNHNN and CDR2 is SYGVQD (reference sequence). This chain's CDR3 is CASGYRGLNTEAFF. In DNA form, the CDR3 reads TGCGCCAGCGGATACCGGGGATTGAACACTGAAGCTTTCTTT.

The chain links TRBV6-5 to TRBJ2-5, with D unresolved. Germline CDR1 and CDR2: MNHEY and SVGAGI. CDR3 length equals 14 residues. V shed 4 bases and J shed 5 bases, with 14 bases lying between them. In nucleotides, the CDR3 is TGTGCCAGCAGTTTCCGCGGCCCAGCGGAGACCCAGTACTTC. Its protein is CASSFRGPAETQYF.

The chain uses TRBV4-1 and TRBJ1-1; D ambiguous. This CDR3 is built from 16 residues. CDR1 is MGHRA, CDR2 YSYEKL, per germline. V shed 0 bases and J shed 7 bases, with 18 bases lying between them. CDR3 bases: TGCGCCAGCAGCCAAGATTATCGTCGGGGAAGGGTTGAAGCTTTCTTT. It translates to CASSQDYRRGRVEAFF.

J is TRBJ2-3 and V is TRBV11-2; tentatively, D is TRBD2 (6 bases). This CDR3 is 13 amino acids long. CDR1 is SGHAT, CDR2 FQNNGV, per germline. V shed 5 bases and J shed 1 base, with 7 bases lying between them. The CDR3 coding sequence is TGTGCCAGCAGCCCGGGGGGCACAGATACGCAGTATTTT. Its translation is CASSPGGTDTQYF.

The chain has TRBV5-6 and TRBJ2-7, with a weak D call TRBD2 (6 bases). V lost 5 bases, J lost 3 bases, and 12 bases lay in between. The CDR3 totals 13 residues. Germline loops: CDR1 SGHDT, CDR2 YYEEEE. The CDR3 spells CASRSSGDYEQYF. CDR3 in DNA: TGTGCCAGCAGGAGTAGCGGTGACTACGAGCAGTACTTC.

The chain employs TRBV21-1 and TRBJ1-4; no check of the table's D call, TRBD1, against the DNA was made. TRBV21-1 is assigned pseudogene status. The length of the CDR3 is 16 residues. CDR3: CASSKPRTGQDEKLFF. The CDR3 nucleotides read TGTGCCAGCAGCAAACCCCGGACAGGACAGGATGAAAAACTGTTTTTT.

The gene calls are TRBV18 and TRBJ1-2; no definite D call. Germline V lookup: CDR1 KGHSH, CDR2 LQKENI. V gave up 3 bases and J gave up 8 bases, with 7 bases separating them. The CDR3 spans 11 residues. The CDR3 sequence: CASSPGGGYTF. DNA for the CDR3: TGTGCCAGCTCACCGGGCGGGGGCTACACCTTC.

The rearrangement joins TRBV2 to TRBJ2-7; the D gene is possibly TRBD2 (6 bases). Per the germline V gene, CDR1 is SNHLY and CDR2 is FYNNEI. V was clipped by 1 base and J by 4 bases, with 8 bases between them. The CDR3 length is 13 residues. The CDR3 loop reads CASSEVLAYEQYF. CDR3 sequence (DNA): TGTGCCAGCAGTGAAGTACTAGCTTACGAGCAGTACTTC.

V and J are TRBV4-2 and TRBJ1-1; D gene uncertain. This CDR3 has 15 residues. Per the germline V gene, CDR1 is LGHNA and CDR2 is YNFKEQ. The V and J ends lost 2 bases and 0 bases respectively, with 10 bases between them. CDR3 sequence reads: CASSQSTGLNTEAFF. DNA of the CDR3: TGTGCCAGCAGCCAATCCACCGGACTGAACACTGAAGCTTTCTTT.

CDR3 sequence (DNA): TGTGCCAGCAGCACCAGAGCCAGGGCGACAGATACGCAGTATTTT. Encoded protein: CASSTRARATDTQYF. The chain recombines TRBV13 with TRBJ2-3, with D perhaps TRBD1 (5 bases). Germline V gene sequence: CDR1 PRHDT, CDR2 FYEKMQ (reference sequence). This CDR3 region has 15 residues. Trimming stripped 5 bases from V and 3 bases from J, with 15 bases between.